Presented here are 29 T cell receptor beta chains from one specimen sequenced in a study of regulatory T cells. Points from the study as a whole: In CD3G-deficient patients, conventional CD4+ T cells were enriched for hydrophobic CDR3 residues at positions 6 and 7.

These receptors are not linked to any known antigen. Amplification used 52 TRBV primers and 13 TRBJ primers. The data were produced by immunoSEQ multiplex PCR, yet TCRdb's version contains in-frame clones alone and is incomplete. Of tens of thousands of clones listed, around 89% are singletons. The sequenced material came from conventional CD4+ T cells sorted from blood. These receptors were obtained from a person aged 18-35 years with CD3G deficiency.

This sequence joins TRBV7-9 and TRBJ1-1, with D possibly matching TRBD1 (6 bases). With 0 bases removed from V and 5 bases from J, the gap between germline ends came to 10 bases. The CDR3 totals 14 residues. In germline, CDR1 is SEHNR, CDR2 FQNEAQ (reference sequence). CDR3 DNA: TGTGCCAGCAGCTTAGCCTACAGGGCTACTGAAGCTTTCTTT. It specifies CASSLAYRATEAFF.

The V and J genes are TRBV5-1 and TRBJ2-1; D may be TRBD1 or TRBD2 (5 bases each). The CDR3 sequence is 12 residues long. V lost 1 base and J 8 bases, leaving 7 bases between the germline ends. The germline CDR1 and CDR2 sequences are SGHRS and YFSETQ. This CDR3 reads CASSLQGDEQFF. The CDR3 DNA is TGCGCCAGCAGCTTGCAGGGAGATGAGCAGTTCTTC. The entire variable domain, with the rest obtained from reference TRBV5-1 and TRBJ2-1, is as follows: KAGVTQTPRYLIKTRGQQVTLSCSPISGHRSVSWYQQTPGQGLQFLFEYFSETQRNKGNFPGRFSGRQFSNSRSEMNVSTLELGDSALYLCASSLQGDEQFFGPGTRLTVL.

The CDR3 reads CASSIDGTGRYEQYF. CDR3 DNA: TGTGCCAGTAGTATAGACGGGACAGGGAGGTACGAGCAGTACTTC. This rearrangement joins TRBV19 to TRBJ2-7; 9 bases agree with TRBD1. Per the germline V gene, CDR1 is LNHDA and CDR2 is SQIVND (reference sequence). V shed 0 bases, J shed 4 bases, and the junction held 4 bases outside the gene matches. The CDR3 totals 15 residues.

The gene calls are TRBV5-1 and TRBJ2-1, with D possibly TRBD1 on 6 matching bases. Trimming removed 0 bases from V and 6 bases from J, with 7 bases in between. Germline values: CDR1 SGHRS, CDR2 YFSETQ. The CDR3 length is 13 residues. CDR3 residues: CASSLGTVNEQFF. CDR3 nucleotides: TGCGCCAGCAGCTTGGGGACAGTCAATGAGCAGTTCTTC.

The chain joins TRBV27 to TRBJ1-1; 7 nucleotides match TRBD1. Germline CDR1 reads MNHEY; CDR2 reads SMNVEV (reference sequence). J lost 8 bases, V lost 5 bases, and 14 bases had no gene match. The CDR3 has 15 amino acids. Written as DNA, the CDR3 is TGTGCCAGCAGTCCAACAGGGAGGGGACAGAAAGAAGCTTTCTTT. It specifies CASSPTGRGQKEAFF.

J is TRBJ2-6 and V is TRBV28; D is possibly TRBD1 or TRBD2 (6 bases each). CDR3 length equals 18 residues. Germline loops: CDR1 MDHEN, CDR2 SYDVKM. V was cut by 7 bases and J by 0 bases, with 19 bases left in between. CDR3 bases: TGTGCCAGCACTCCCGCGGGACAACTCTCCTCTGGGGCCAACGTCCTGACTTTC. Residues: CASTPAGQLSSGANVLTF.

V is TRBV6-5 and J is TRBJ2-3; D possibly corresponds to TRBD2 (6 bases). The CDR3 spans 15 residues. Trimming removed 3 bases at V and 3 bases at J, with 13 bases between. The germline V gene has CDR1 MNHEY and CDR2 SVGAGI. CDR3 loop: CASSYRAGKTDTQYF. The CDR3 DNA sequence: TGTGCCAGCAGTTATAGGGCGGGGAAGACAGATACGCAGTATTTT.

The rearrangement links TRBV19 to TRBJ1-5, with D perhaps matching TRBD1 (5 bases). V lost 5 bases and J 6 bases, leaving 11 bases between the germline ends. The CDR3 extends over 13 amino acids. CDR1 is LNHDA, CDR2 SQIVND, per germline (reference sequence). CDR3 in DNA: TGTGCCAGTAGTCGGGGACTCGCTCAGCCCCAGCATTTT. This sequence encodes CASSRGLAQPQHF. The whole variable domain, filled in from reference TRBV19 and TRBJ1-5, reads DGGITQSPKYLFRKEGQNVTLSCEQNLNHDAMYWYRQDPGQGLRLIYYSQIVNDFQKGDIAEGYSVSREKKESFPLTVTSAQKNPTAFYLCASSRGLAQPQHFGDGTRLSIL.

This clone was counted between two and nine times. J is TRBJ1-2 and V is TRBV28, with TRBD1 matching 10 bases. The CDR3 loop spans 14 amino acids. Germline V gene sequence: CDR1 MDHEN, CDR2 SYDVKM. Trimming at V came to 6 bases and at J to 2 bases, leaving 3 bases not matched to a gene. The CDR3 is CASRGQGMNYGYTF. The CDR3 nucleotides are TGTGCCAGCAGGGGACAGGGGATGAACTATGGCTACACCTTC.

This clone was detected once. DNA for the CDR3: TGTGCCAGCAGTGTAGACCAGGGGCTAGGATATACGCAGTATTTT. This translates into CASSVDQGLGYTQYF. The chain employs TRBV28 and TRBJ2-3, with D possibly matching TRBD1 (6 bases). The CDR3 has 15 amino acids. Trimming took 5 bases from V and 7 from J, leaving 19 bases between them. Germline CDR1 reads MDHEN; CDR2 reads SYDVKM.

J is TRBJ1-1 and V is TRBV6-6, with 7 bases aligning to TRBD1. This CDR3 is 13 amino acids long. Looked up from germline, CDR1 is MNHNY and CDR2 is SVGAGI (reference sequence). Losses at the gene ends were 7 bases for V and 4 bases for J; bases not matched to a gene: 6. Written as DNA, the CDR3 is TGTGCCAGCATGGAGGGGGCGTCCACTGAAGCTTTCTTT. It is translated as CASMEGASTEAFF.

The chain combines TRBV25-1 with TRBJ1-1, with 11 nucleotides matching TRBD1. V gave up 0 bases and J gave up 6 bases; unmatched junction bases: 6. The CDR3 consists of 16 residues. The germline CDR1 and CDR2 sequences are MGHDK and SYGVNS. The CDR3 nucleotides read TGTGCCAGCAGTGAATACGAAGGACAGGGGGCTCCTGAAGCTTTCTTT. It yields the protein CASSEYEGQGAPEAFF.

The chain joins TRBV6-6 to TRBJ1-1; 7 bases map to TRBD1. Germline V gene lookup returns CDR1 MNHNY and CDR2 SVGAGI (reference sequence). The trim removed 6 bases at V and 5 bases at J, leaving 9 bases unmatched. This CDR3 comprises 14 residues. CDR3 residues: CASSPPGGMTEAFF. Written as DNA, the CDR3 is TGTGCCAGCAGCCCCCCAGGGGGTATGACTGAAGCTTTCTTT.

The V gene is TRBV18, the J gene TRBJ2-7; 8 bases are shared with TRBD2. Germline V gives CDR1 KGHSH, CDR2 LQKENI. V shed 6 bases, J shed 6 bases, and the junction held 7 bases outside the gene matches. The CDR3 spans 13 residues. CDR3 sequence: CASSPSGGGEQYF. DNA for the CDR3: TGTGCCAGCTCCCCCAGCGGGGGCGGCGAGCAGTACTTC.

This chain connects TRBV6-1 to TRBJ2-3, with D unresolved. Germline V gene lookup returns CDR1 MNHNS and CDR2 SASEGT. The CDR3 has 12 residues. The V and J ends lost 0 bases and 14 bases respectively, with 12 bases between them. The CDR3 reads CASSEAAGRRYF. The CDR3 nucleotides read TGTGCCAGCAGTGAAGCAGCAGGTCGTCGGTATTTT.

The gene calls are TRBV20-1 and TRBJ2-3; unclear D gene. CDR1 is DFQATT, CDR2 SNEGSKA, per germline (reference sequence). The V and J ends lost 1 base and 3 bases respectively, with 2 bases between them. This CDR3 has 11 residues. The CDR3 region is CSARVTDTQYF. The CDR3, as DNA: TGCAGTGCTAGAGTAACAGATACGCAGTATTTT.

The chain joins TRBV6-1 to TRBJ2-1, with D hard to call. Germline values: CDR1 MNHNS, CDR2 SASEGT. The CDR3 has 14 residues. V was shortened by 3 bases and J by 0 bases, with 6 bases between the two germline ends. The CDR3 loop is CASSDQSSYNEQFF. CDR3 coding DNA: TGTGCCAGCAGTGACCAGAGCTCCTACAATGAGCAGTTCTTC.

J is TRBJ2-1 and V is TRBV5-1; 10 bases are a match to TRBD2. Germline V lookup: CDR1 SGHRS, CDR2 YFSETQ. This CDR3 is built from 15 residues. The ends lost 3 bases at V and 8 bases at J; junction bases unmatched: 8. As DNA, the CDR3 is TGCGCCAGCAGCTCGCGGGCTAGCGGGAGCGATGAGCAGTTCTTC. It yields the protein CASSSRASGSDEQFF.

This chain joins TRBV6-6 and TRBJ2-3; 9 nucleotides line up with TRBD2. Germline trimming cut 5 bases from V and 2 bases from J; bases unmatched to any gene: 8. From germline, CDR1 is MNHNY and CDR2 SVGAGI (reference sequence). This CDR3 is built from 16 residues. Written as DNA, the CDR3 is TGTGCCAGCAGTCAACAGCGGGGGGACCTCACAGATACGCAGTATTTT. It specifies CASSQQRGDLTDTQYF.

The chain carries TRBV6-1 and TRBJ1-6; D is perhaps TRBD1 (5 bases). Germline CDR1 reads MNHNS; CDR2 reads SASEGT. V dropped 8 bases and J dropped 7 bases, with 18 bases sitting between them. The CDR3 is 15 residues long. The CDR3 spells CASRRSGGWNSPLHF. CDR3 bases: TGTGCCAGCCGACGCTCGGGGGGATGGAATTCACCCCTCCACTTT.

The chain links TRBV18 to TRBJ2-3, with 7 bases fitting TRBD1. The CDR3 is 15 amino acids. J gave up 2 bases and V 5 bases, and 7 bases lay outside the gene matches. Germline-derived CDR1 and CDR2 are KGHSH and LQKENI. CDR3 amino acids: CASSRGQRFTDTQYF. CDR3 nucleotide sequence: TGTGCCAGCTCAAGGGGACAGAGATTCACAGATACGCAGTATTTT.

In DNA, the CDR3 is TGTGCCAGCAGCTTACCCAGCGGCGGGGATACGCAGTATTTT. It codes for CASSLPSGGDTQYF. The V call is TRBV7-9, the J call TRBJ2-3; D is possibly TRBD2 (5 bases). Trimming took 2 bases from V and 6 from J, leaving 12 bases between them. Looked up from germline, CDR1 is SEHNR and CDR2 is FQNEAQ (reference sequence). The length of the CDR3 is 14 residues.

V usage is TRBV28 and J usage is TRBJ2-1; TRBD2 might be the D (5 bases). Per germline, CDR1 MDHEN and CDR2 SYDVKM. The CDR3 totals 14 residues. Between the trimmed V and J ends, which lost 10 bases and 9 bases, there was a span of 22 bases. The CDR3 DNA reads as TGTGCCACCAGGCTTGCGGGTAGGTCAGGTGAGCAGTTCTTC. It is translated as CATRLAGRSGEQFF.

The chain couples TRBV19 to TRBJ2-2; D is perhaps TRBD1 (6 bases). In germline, CDR1 is LNHDA, CDR2 SQIVND (reference sequence). This CDR3 spans 16 amino acids. V was trimmed by 3 bases and J by 2 bases, leaving 13 bases between them. As DNA, the CDR3 is TGTGCCAGTAGTATTGGGGTGACAGGTAACACCGGGGAGCTGTTTTTT. Translated, it gives CASSIGVTGNTGELFF.

The chain has TRBV28 and TRBJ1-1, with TRBD1 identical over 8 bases. V lost 6 bases to trimming and J lost 9 bases; unmatched junction nucleotides: 18. The CDR3 consists of 16 residues. CDR1 is MDHEN and CDR2 is SYDVKM in the germline V gene. In DNA form, the CDR3 reads TGTGCCAGCAGCTACCGGGACAGGAAAGGACCGGGGCAAGCTTTCTTT. Residues: CASSYRDRKGPGQAFF.

This clone showed up just once. The chain combines TRBV28 with TRBJ2-7; perhaps TRBD2 as D (6 bases). Trimming shortened V by 7 bases and J by 7 bases, and 11 bases separated the two germline ends. Per germline, CDR1 MDHEN and CDR2 SYDVKM. CDR3 size: 11 residues. As DNA, the CDR3 is TGTGCCAGCACAGAAGGGAGGGAGCAGTACTTC. Residues: CASTEGREQYF.

The V and J genes are TRBV28 and TRBJ1-2; a weak D match, TRBD1 (6 bases). Germline CDR1 MDHEN, CDR2 SYDVKM. Trimming removed 5 bases at V and 8 bases at J, with 18 bases between. The CDR3 extends over 14 amino acids. The CDR3: CASSPYTGKRGYTF. Here the CDR3 DNA reads TGTGCCAGCAGTCCTTACACAGGGAAACGAGGCTACACCTTC.

The chain joins TRBV18 to TRBJ1-2; 7 nucleotides align to TRBD1. V was clipped by 3 bases and J by 8 bases; unmatched bases: 6. Germline lookup yields CDR1 KGHSH and CDR2 LQKENI. CDR3 length: 13 amino acids. The CDR3 DNA reads TGTGCCAGCTCACCCTACAGGGGAATGGGCTACACCTTC. Residues: CASSPYRGMGYTF.

The chain carries TRBV11-2 and TRBJ2-3; the match to TRBD1 covers 10 bases. Trimming at V came to 1 base and at J to 0 bases, leaving 1 base not matched to a gene. The length of the CDR3 is 16 residues. Germline lookup yields CDR1 SGHAT and CDR2 FQNNGV. As DNA, the CDR3 is TGTGCCAGCAGCTTAGGACAGGGGGCGAGCACAGATACGCAGTATTTT. This gives the protein CASSLGQGASTDTQYF.